The 10 T cell receptor beta chains below all came from one sample that was sequenced in a study of T cell repertoires in cytomegalovirus infection. From the reads, TCRdb called clonotypes with MiXCR, one entry per CDR3 protein. The repertoire includes 450,000 to 550,000 distinct CDR3 sequences, approximately 17% of them detected once, and 20% to 30% sits in the top ten. Sequenced: CD8+ T cells from PBMCs. Source of these receptors: a human donor in good health (CMV status not recorded). Some clones in this sample may be carry-over from other donors' samples.

This clonotype was seen at least ten times. The chain is built from TRBV19 and TRBJ1-2; unclear D gene. Trimming left V 7 bases short and J 0 bases short, with 6 bases between. This CDR3 spans 12 amino acids. Germline loops: CDR1 LNHDA, CDR2 SQIVND (reference sequence). The DNA of the CDR3 is TGTGCCAGTATGGCCCCTAACTATGGCTACACCTTC. It encodes CASMAPNYGYTF.

This clonotype was recorded many times. This rearrangement joins TRBV6-2 or TRBV6-3 to TRBJ2-7; 8 bases are a match to TRBD1. Germline CDR1 and CDR2: MNHEY and SVGEGT. Trimming cost V 1 base and J 4 bases; bases outside gene matches: 12. CDR3 size: 17 residues. The CDR3 nucleotides read TGTGCCAGCAGTTACTTTACCGGGACAGGATCGGGGTACGAGCAGTACTTC. It is translated as CASSYFTGTGSGYEQYF.

This clonotype appeared a few times. The rearrangement links TRBV20-1 to TRBJ2-7; TRBD2 matches 10 bases. CDR3 length equals 16 residues. In germline, CDR1 is DFQATT, CDR2 SNEGSKA (reference sequence). The CDR3 protein is CSSLETSGLGLLEQYF. DNA of the CDR3: TGCTCTTCCCTCGAGACTAGCGGGCTGGGGCTCCTGGAGCAGTACTTC.

V gene TRBV24-1 combines with J gene TRBJ2-5, with D possibly TRBD2 on 6 matching bases. CDR1 KGHDR and CDR2 SFDVKD come from the germline V gene. This CDR3 has 17 residues. V was trimmed by 3 bases and J by 5 bases, leaving 21 bases between them. The CDR3 protein is CATSDQTGGPGRETQYF. The CDR3 nucleotides read TGTGCCACCAGTGATCAGACTGGAGGGCCGGGGCGGGAGACCCAGTACTTC.

This clonotype was counted at least ten times. J is TRBJ1-1 and V is TRBV4-1; D uncertain. The germline V and J ends were trimmed by 1 base and 1 base, with 13 bases remaining between them. CDR1 is MGHRA and CDR2 is YSYEKL in the germline V gene. The CDR3 contains 16 residues. CDR3 nucleotide sequence: TGCGCCAGCAGCCAAGGTAAAGGGAACCCGAACACTGAAGCTTTCTTT. Translated, it gives CASSQGKGNPNTEAFF.

A few counts support this clonotype. The chain carries TRBV25-1 and TRBJ1-2; D not resolved. There are 13 residues in the CDR3. V was shortened by 1 base and J by 6 bases, with 9 bases between the two germline ends. Germline V gives CDR1 MGHDK, CDR2 SYGVNS. The CDR3 DNA reads TGTGCCAGCAGTGAATCTGGCGGAGATGGCTACACCTTC. It codes for CASSESGGDGYTF.

This clonotype was counted ten times or more. One end of the junction does not line up with germline, which may come from a read error. V usage is TRBV5-1 and J usage is TRBJ1-1, with D unresolved. Germline assignment: CDR1 SGHRS and CDR2 YFSETQ. This CDR3 region has 11 residues. The CDR3 nucleotides are TGTGCCAGCAGTTTCGGGTCTGAAGCTTTCTTT. This codes for CASSFGSEAFF.

This chain connects TRBV11-2 to TRBJ2-5, with TRBD2 matching over 7 bases. V was clipped by 4 bases and J by 0 bases; unmatched bases: 2. CDR1 is SGHAT, CDR2 FQNNGV, per germline. CDR3 length: 14 residues. CDR3 nucleotide sequence: TGTGCCAGCAGCTCGGGGACTAACCAAGAGACCCAGTACTTC. Its translation: CASSSGTNQETQYF. Full variable domain (remainder filled in from reference TRBV11-2 and TRBJ2-5): EAGVAQSPRYKIIEKRQSVAFWCNPISGHATLYWYQQILGQGPKLLIQFQNNGVVDDSQLPKDRFSAERLKGVDSTLKIQPAKLEDSAVYLCASSSGTNQETQYFGPGTRLLVL.

This clonotype was recorded a few times. The CDR3 region is CSARDRAPHTGELFF. CDR3 in DNA: TGCAGTGCTAGAGATAGGGCGCCCCACACCGGGGAGCTGTTTTTT. The chain uses TRBV20-1 and TRBJ2-2; the D is unclear. The ends were cut back, 0 bases at V and 3 bases at J, with 11 bases in the middle. The CDR3 has 15 amino acids. Germline CDR1 DFQATT, CDR2 SNEGSKA (reference sequence).

The chain carries TRBV19 and TRBJ2-2; D possibly corresponds to TRBD1 (6 bases). V dropped 3 bases and J dropped 4 bases, with 12 bases sitting between them. This CDR3 has 15 residues. Germline CDR1 is LNHDA and CDR2 is SQIVND (reference sequence). The CDR3, as DNA: TGTGCCAGTAGTATGAGGGACACCTTCACCGGGGAGCTGTTTTTT. Its protein is CASSMRDTFTGELFF. Full variable domain (rest looked up from reference TRBV19 and TRBJ2-2): DGGITQSPKYLFRKEGQNVTLSCEQNLNHDAMYWYRQDPGQGLRLIYYSQIVNDFQKGDIAEGYSVSREKKESFPLTVTSAQKNPTAFYLCASSMRDTFTGELFFGEGSRLTVL.